These 20 T cell receptor beta chains originate from one sample sequenced in a study of blood T cell repertoires in COVID-19. Generated by immunoSEQ multiplex PCR, the TCRdb table keeps only in-frame clones and is missing some. Of some 390,000 clones listed, roughly 90% are singletons. Sequencing was done on a sample of PBMCs or T cells enriched from blood (not recorded which). These receptors all stem from a woman in her twenties or thirties who had recovered from COVID-19.

In this sample, this clone turned up once. This chain joins TRBV5-1 and TRBJ1-5; D is perhaps TRBD1 (6 bases). Germline loops: CDR1 SGHRS, CDR2 YFSETQ. V lost 2 bases, J lost 5 bases, and 14 bases lay in between. The CDR3 is made up of 15 amino acids. The CDR3 loop reads CASSFAGDGDQPQHF. The CDR3 bases are TGCGCCAGCAGCTTCGCAGGGGACGGGGATCAGCCCCAGCATTTT.

The CDR3 reads CASSGPESMTGNTIYF. CDR3 nucleotide sequence: TGTGCCAGCAGCGGGCCAGAAAGTATGACTGGAAACACCATATATTTT. The rearrangement joins TRBV7-9 to TRBJ1-3, with no clear D. This CDR3 is built from 16 residues. Trimming pared 5 bases from V and 2 bases from J, leaving 16 bases between. From germline, CDR1 is SEHNR and CDR2 FQNEAQ (reference sequence).

With respect to this clone: One junction end disagrees with the germline gene, perhaps due to a read error. The chain combines TRBV11-1 with TRBJ2-5, with 8 nucleotides matching TRBD2. The CDR3 has 14 amino acids. Germline assignment: CDR1 SGHAT and CDR2 FQDESV (reference sequence). The CDR3 nucleotides read TGTGCCAGCAGCTCGGGACTAGTTCTGCACGCAGAGAACTTC. Encoded protein: CASSSGLVLHAENF.

This chain joins TRBV30 and TRBJ2-3; D unclear. The CDR3 totals 14 residues. V was pared by 3 bases and J by 0 bases, with 10 bases between. Looked up from germline, CDR1 is GTSNPN and CDR2 is SVGIG (reference sequence). Here the CDR3 DNA reads TGTGCCTGGAGCCGTCCCCCTAGCACAGATACGCAGTATTTT. Protein sequence: CAWSRPPSTDTQYF.

The chain couples TRBV19 to TRBJ1-3; 7 bases line up with TRBD1. Germline V CDR1 and CDR2: LNHDA, SQIVND (reference sequence). This CDR3 spans 15 amino acids. V was clipped by 7 bases and J by 0 bases; unmatched bases: 6. CDR3 nucleotide sequence: TGTGCCAGTACCAAAGACAGGGTCTCTGGAAACACCATATATTTT. Translated: CASTKDRVSGNTIYF.

On this clone itself: Other DNA sequences from this sample encode an identical CDR3 as well. This chain uses TRBV2 with TRBJ2-7, with a weak D call TRBD1 (5 bases). Germline lookup yields CDR1 SNHLY and CDR2 FYNNEI. CDR3 length: 12 amino acids. The ends were cut back, 6 bases at V and 2 bases at J, with 8 bases in the middle. The CDR3 sequence: CASRRQTYEQYF. For the CDR3, the DNA is TGTGCCAGCAGGAGACAGACCTACGAGCAGTACTTC.

The chain employs TRBV5-8 and TRBJ1-1, with a weak D call TRBD1 (6 bases). Germline V gives CDR1 SGHTS, CDR2 YDEGEE. The CDR3 consists of 17 residues. The V end was cut by 0 bases, the J end by 4 bases, with 19 bases between. The CDR3 nucleotides are TGTGCCAGCAGCTTGGAAACTCAGGACAGTGCCTTCACTGAAGCTTTCTTT. Encoded protein: CASSLETQDSAFTEAFF.

This chain connects TRBV9 to TRBJ2-7; 12 bases line up with TRBD2. Germline V CDR1 and CDR2: SGDLS, YYNGEE. With V trimmed by 2 bases and J by 3 bases, 6 bases remained unmatched. The CDR3 consists of 16 residues. In DNA form, the CDR3 reads TGTGCCAGCAGCGTGACTAGCGGGGGAGGAATCTACGAGCAGTACTTC. Amino acids: CASSVTSGGGIYEQYF. The full variable domain, with the rest looked up from reference TRBV9 and TRBJ2-7, is DSGVTQTPKHLITATGQRVTLRCSPRSGDLSVYWYQQSLDQGLQFLIQYYNGEERAKGNILERFSAQQFPDLHSELNLSSLELGDSALYFCASSVTSGGGIYEQYFGPGTRLTVT.

The chain has TRBV12-3 or TRBV12-4 and TRBJ2-5, with D possibly TRBD1 on 5 matching bases. V lost 4 bases, J lost 5 bases, and 11 bases lay in between. The CDR3 sequence is 13 residues long. DNA of the CDR3: TGTGCCAGCAGTTCCCAGGGTGGCGAGACCCAGTACTTC. This gives the protein CASSSQGGETQYF.

The chain is built from TRBV14 and TRBJ1-2; D may be TRBD1 (5 bases). The germline CDR1 and CDR2 sequences are SGHDN and FVKESK. This CDR3 region has 14 residues. The V end was cut by 0 bases, the J end by 2 bases, with 7 bases between. The DNA of the CDR3 is TGTGCCAGCAGCCAAGACAGGGCGAACTATGGCTACACCTTC. The encoded protein is CASSQDRANYGYTF.

This chain links TRBV4-1 with TRBJ1-2, with 9 bases aligning to TRBD1. CDR3 size: 15 residues. V gave up 2 bases and J gave up 8 bases; unmatched junction bases: 9. The germline V gene encodes CDR1 MGHRA and CDR2 YSYEKL. CDR3 coding DNA: TGCGCCAGCAGCCAACGGACAGGGGCCCCCCGGGGCTACACCTTC. Residues: CASSQRTGAPRGYTF.

This rearrangement joins TRBV6-2 or TRBV6-3 to TRBJ1-1; TRBD1 matches 9 bases. The V gene's germline CDR1 is MNHEY and CDR2 SVGEGT. This CDR3 comprises 19 residues. Unmatched junction bases numbered 13, after V lost 1 base and J lost 1 base. In DNA, the CDR3 is TGTGCCAGCAGTTACTTCGTACCGGGACAGGGAACCGCGAACACTGAAGCTTTCTTT. Its protein is CASSYFVPGQGTANTEAFF.

In this sample, this clone turned up once. This chain joins TRBV6-1 and TRBJ2-1; 11 bases are a match to TRBD2. V shed 4 bases, J shed 0 bases, and the junction held 11 bases outside the gene matches. The length of the CDR3 is 19 residues. Germline V gene data show CDR1 as MNHNS and CDR2 as SASEGT. The DNA for the CDR3 is TGTGCCAGCAGTGCATCTAGCGGGGGGCACCGCAGCTCCTACAATGAGCAGTTCTTC. Protein sequence: CASSASSGGHRSSYNEQFF.

This sequence joins TRBV2 and TRBJ2-7, with 9 bases lining up with TRBD2. Germline trimming cut 7 bases from V and 7 bases from J; bases unmatched to any gene: 14. CDR3 length: 15 amino acids. Per germline, CDR1 SNHLY and CDR2 FYNNEI. This CDR3 is CASISLTSGLGEQYF. Written as DNA, the CDR3 is TGTGCCAGCATTTCCCTGACTAGCGGCTTAGGAGAGCAGTACTTC.

The chain joins TRBV5-5 to TRBJ1-5; unclear D gene. This CDR3 region has 14 residues. V dropped 4 bases and J dropped 6 bases, with 14 bases sitting between them. CDR1 is SGHKS, CDR2 YYEKEE, per germline (reference sequence). CDR3 sequence (DNA): TGTGCCAGCAGCACCGACATTATTACTCAGCCCCAGCATTTT. Its translation is CASSTDIITQPQHF.

The chain has TRBV4-1 and TRBJ2-2, with TRBD1 matching over 7 bases. Per germline, CDR1 MGHRA and CDR2 YSYEKL. The CDR3 loop spans 15 amino acids. V lost 2 bases and J lost 6; bases outside the gene matches: 6. As DNA, the CDR3 is TGCGCCAGCAGCCAAACGACAGGGCGGGCCGGGGAGCTGTTTTTT. Translating it yields CASSQTTGRAGELFF.

The table lists this clone with a few counts. This chain joins TRBV12-3 or TRBV12-4 and TRBJ1-4; no reliable D call. The V and J ends lost 3 bases and 7 bases respectively, with 9 bases between them. There are 13 residues in the CDR3. CDR3 bases: TGTGCCAGCAGTTTCCTAATCGGTGAAAAACTGTTTTTT. It codes for CASSFLIGEKLFF.

This clone was found a few times. The V call is TRBV19, the J call TRBJ2-1; the D gene is possibly TRBD2 (6 bases). V was trimmed by 7 bases and J by 6 bases, leaving 19 bases between them. The germline V gene has CDR1 LNHDA and CDR2 SQIVND (reference sequence). This CDR3 has 15 amino acids. The CDR3 DNA follows: TGTGCCAGTATGGGAGGAATCCACAACACCAATGAGCAGTTCTTC. It codes for CASMGGIHNTNEQFF.

The chain carries TRBV12-5 and TRBJ2-3, with a tentative D call TRBD2 (6 bases). The V gene lost 7 bases and the J gene lost 3 bases, with 14 bases spanning the gap. This CDR3 spans 14 amino acids. The V gene's germline CDR1 is LGHNT and CDR2 FRNRAP. CDR3 bases: TGTGCTAGTGTGCCATCTGGGGGGACAGATACGCAGTATTTT. It translates to CASVPSGGTDTQYF.

The genes are TRBV5-4 and TRBJ2-3; TRBD2 matches at 7 bases. Germline V gives CDR1 SGHNT, CDR2 YYREEE (reference sequence). The CDR3 is made up of 15 amino acids. V lost 0 bases to trimming and J lost 6 bases; unmatched junction nucleotides: 7. CDR3: CASSLVGRSGDTQYF. The CDR3 nucleotides are TGTGCCAGCAGCTTGGTCGGGAGGTCCGGCGATACGCAGTATTTT.